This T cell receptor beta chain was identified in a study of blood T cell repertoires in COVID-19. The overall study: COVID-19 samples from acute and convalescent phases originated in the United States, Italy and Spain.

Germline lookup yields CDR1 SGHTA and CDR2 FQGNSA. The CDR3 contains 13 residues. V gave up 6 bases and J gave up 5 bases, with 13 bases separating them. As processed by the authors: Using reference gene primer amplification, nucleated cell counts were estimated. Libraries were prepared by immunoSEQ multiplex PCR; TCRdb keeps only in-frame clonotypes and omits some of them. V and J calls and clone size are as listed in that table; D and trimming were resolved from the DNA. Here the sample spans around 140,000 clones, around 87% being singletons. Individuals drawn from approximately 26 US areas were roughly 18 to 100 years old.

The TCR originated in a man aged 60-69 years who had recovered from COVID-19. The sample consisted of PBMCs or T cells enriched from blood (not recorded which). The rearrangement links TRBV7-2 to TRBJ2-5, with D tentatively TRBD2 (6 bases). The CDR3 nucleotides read TGTGCCAGCAGTGCCGGGAGCGTGGAGACCCAGTACTTC. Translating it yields CASSAGSVETQYF.